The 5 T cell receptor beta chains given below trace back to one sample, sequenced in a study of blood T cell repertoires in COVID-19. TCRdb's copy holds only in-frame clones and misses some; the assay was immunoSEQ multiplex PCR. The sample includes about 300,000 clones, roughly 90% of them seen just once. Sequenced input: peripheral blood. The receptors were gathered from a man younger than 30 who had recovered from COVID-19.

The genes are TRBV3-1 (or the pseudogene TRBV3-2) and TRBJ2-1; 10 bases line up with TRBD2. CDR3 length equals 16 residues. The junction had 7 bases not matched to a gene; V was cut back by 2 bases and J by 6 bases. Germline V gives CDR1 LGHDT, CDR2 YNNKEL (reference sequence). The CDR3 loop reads CASSQSSGGGFNEQFF. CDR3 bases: TGTGCCAGCAGCCAAAGCAGCGGGGGGGGGTTCAATGAGCAGTTCTTC.

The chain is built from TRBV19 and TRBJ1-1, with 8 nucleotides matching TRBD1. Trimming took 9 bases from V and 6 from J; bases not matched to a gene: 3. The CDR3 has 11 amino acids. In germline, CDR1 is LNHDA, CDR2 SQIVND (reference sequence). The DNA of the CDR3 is TGTGCCAGCGGACAGGGTGCTGAAGCTTTCTTT. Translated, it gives CASGQGAEAFF. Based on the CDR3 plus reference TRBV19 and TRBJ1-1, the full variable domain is DGGITQSPKYLFRKEGQNVTLSCEQNLNHDAMYWYRQDPGQGLRLIYYSQIVNDFQKGDIAEGYSVSREKKESFPLTVTSAQKNPTAFYLCASGQGAEAFFGQGTRLTVV.

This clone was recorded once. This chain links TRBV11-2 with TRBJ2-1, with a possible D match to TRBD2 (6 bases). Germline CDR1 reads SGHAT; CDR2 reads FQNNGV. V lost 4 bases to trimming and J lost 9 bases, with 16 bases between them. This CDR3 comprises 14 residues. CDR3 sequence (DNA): TGTGCCAGCAGCTCGACGGGGGTCGGGATTGAGCAGTTCTTC. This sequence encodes CASSSTGVGIEQFF.

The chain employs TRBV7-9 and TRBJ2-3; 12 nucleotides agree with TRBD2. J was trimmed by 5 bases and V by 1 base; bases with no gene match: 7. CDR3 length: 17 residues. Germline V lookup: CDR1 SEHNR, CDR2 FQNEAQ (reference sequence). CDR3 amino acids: CASSLGASGGAGDTQYF. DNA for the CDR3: TGTGCCAGCAGCTTAGGGGCTAGCGGGGGGGCAGGAGATACGCAGTATTTT. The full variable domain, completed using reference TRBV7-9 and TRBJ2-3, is DTGVSQNPRHKITKRGQNVTFRCDPISEHNRLYWYRQTLGQGPEFLTYFQNEAQLEKSRLLSDRFSAERPKGSFSTLEIQRTEQGDSAMYLCASSLGASGGAGDTQYFGPGTRLTVL.

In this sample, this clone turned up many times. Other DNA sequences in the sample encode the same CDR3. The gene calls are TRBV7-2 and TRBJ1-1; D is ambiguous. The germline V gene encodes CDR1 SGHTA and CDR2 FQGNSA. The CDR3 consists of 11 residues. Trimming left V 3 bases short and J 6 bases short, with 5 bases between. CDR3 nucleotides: TGTGCCAGCAGCTTTGGCCCTGAAGCTTTCTTT. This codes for CASSFGPEAFF.